These 25 T cell receptor beta chains were sequenced from one sample in a study of a mutant IDH1 vaccine in newly diagnosed glioma. Which antigens these TCRs recognize remains unknown. TCRdb keeps only in-frame clones here, not all; method: immunoSEQ multiplex PCR. The table has 45,000 to 65,000 clones, approximately 65% seen once. Regarding time point: week 47, end of study. Mutant IDH1 20-mer peptide, at 300 ug, made up each vaccine dose, with topical imiquimod. This specimen was peripheral blood mononuclear cells (PBMCs), taken from a glioma patient whose treatment included an IDH1 peptide vaccine. The receptor source for this set is a man aged 40-50 years with glioma. Some clones in this sample may be carry-over from other donors' samples.

Relative to its sample, this clone is medium-sized. J is TRBJ1-1 and V is TRBV10-1, with 9 nucleotides matching TRBD1. The V segment lost 4 bases and the J segment 3 bases; nucleotides outside the gene matches: 3. Germline CDR1 WNHNN, CDR2 SYGVQD (reference sequence). This CDR3 comprises 14 residues. The CDR3 protein is CASSAGQGDTEAFF. The DNA of the CDR3 is TGCGCCAGCAGTGCGGGACAGGGTGACACTGAAGCTTTCTTT.

The V call is TRBV2, the J call TRBJ2-7; D ambiguous. This CDR3 has 12 residues. From germline, CDR1 is SNHLY and CDR2 FYNNEI. V was trimmed by 2 bases and J by 9 bases, leaving 11 bases between them. The CDR3 DNA sequence: TGTGCCAGCAGTGAAACAGTCCGCCCGCAGTACTTC. Residues: CASSETVRPQYF.

The chain combines TRBV27 with TRBJ1-1; D is undetermined. Looked up from germline, CDR1 is MNHEY and CDR2 is SMNVEV (reference sequence). This CDR3 is built from 13 residues. V lost 9 bases and J lost 1, with 12 bases in between. The CDR3, as DNA: TGTGCCAGTTCGCTCAGGAGGAACACTGAAGCTTTCTTT. This codes for CASSLRRNTEAFF.

The chain uses TRBV7-9 and TRBJ1-1; TRBD1 agrees at 8 bases. The ends lost 3 bases at V and 6 bases at J; junction bases unmatched: 9. The CDR3 sequence is 15 residues long. Looked up from germline, CDR1 is SEHNR and CDR2 is FQNEAQ (reference sequence). CDR3: CASSLNGQGAPEAFF. CDR3 bases: TGTGCCAGCAGCTTGAATGGACAGGGAGCGCCTGAAGCTTTCTTT.

The chain links TRBV6-1 to TRBJ2-7; possible D gene TRBD1, 6 bases. The CDR3 totals 13 residues. CDR1 and CDR2 (germline): MNHNS, SASEGT. V was cut by 3 bases and J by 6 bases, with 12 bases left in between. CDR3 loop: CASSDWTVSEQYF. As DNA, the CDR3 is TGTGCCAGCAGTGATTGGACAGTGAGCGAGCAGTACTTC.

This clone was seen once. The chain employs TRBV9 and TRBJ2-5, with TRBD2 identical over 10 bases. In germline, CDR1 is SGDLS, CDR2 YYNGEE. This CDR3 spans 16 amino acids. J gave up 1 base and V 4 bases, and 7 bases lay outside the gene matches. This chain's CDR3 is CASSFSGGSTQETQYF. The CDR3 nucleotides are TGTGCCAGCAGCTTTAGCGGGGGGTCTACCCAAGAGACCCAGTACTTC.

The chain joins TRBV5-1 to TRBJ2-6, with a tentative D call TRBD1 (5 bases). This CDR3 is 15 amino acids long. V lost 4 bases to trimming and J lost 0 bases, with 8 bases between them. Germline V lookup: CDR1 SGHRS, CDR2 YFSETQ. The CDR3 is CASSEDSSGANVLTF. Here the CDR3 DNA reads TGCGCCAGCAGCGAAGACAGCTCTGGGGCCAACGTCCTGACTTTC.

J is TRBJ1-6 and V is TRBV6-5; D is undetermined. This CDR3 region has 12 residues. Germline V CDR1 and CDR2: MNHEY, SVGAGI. The V gene lost 6 bases and the J gene lost 8 bases, with 8 bases spanning the gap. CDR3 sequence (DNA): TGTGCCAGCAGATCCCGCGATTCACCCCTCCACTTT. Translated: CASRSRDSPLHF.

This clone was observed a single time. Its ends do not fully match the called genes, so a read error is possible. The V call is TRBV7-2, the J call TRBJ1-2, with 7 bases matching TRBD1. Looked up from germline, CDR1 is SGHTA and CDR2 is FQGNSA. The CDR3 extends over 13 amino acids. The CDR3 protein is CASSPWDSRSGSF. CDR3 bases: TGTGCCAGCAGCCCCTGGGACAGCCGTAGCGGGTCCTTC.

The rearrangement joins TRBV15 to TRBJ1-4, with D possibly TRBD1 on 6 matching bases. The CDR3 length is 16 residues. Germline V lookup: CDR1 LNHNV, CDR2 YYDKDF (reference sequence). Trimming shortened V by 3 bases and J by 3 bases, and 14 bases separated the two germline ends. CDR3 in DNA: TGTGCCACCAGCAGGGGGGGGGCTCGGGCTAATGAAAAACTGTTTTTT. Translated: CATSRGGARANEKLFF.

The chain links TRBV7-9 to TRBJ2-1, with D possibly matching TRBD1 (6 bases). Deletions cut 2 bases from V and 1 base from J, with 18 bases between. This CDR3 contains 18 residues. CDR1 SEHNR and CDR2 FQNEAQ come from the germline V gene (reference sequence). CDR3 region: CASSLSTHRDKSYNEQFF. CDR3 bases: TGTGCCAGCAGCTTATCCACTCACCGGGACAAGTCCTACAATGAGCAGTTCTTC.

This chain uses TRBV19 with TRBJ1-5; no clear D. Trimming stripped 4 bases from V and 2 bases from J, with 6 bases between. The CDR3 has 13 amino acids. Germline V gene lookup returns CDR1 LNHDA and CDR2 SQIVND (reference sequence). This CDR3 is CASSTLGNQPQHF. CDR3 coding DNA: TGTGCCAGTAGTACCTTAGGCAATCAGCCCCAGCATTTT. The whole variable domain, remainder taken from reference TRBV19 and TRBJ1-5, is DGGITQSPKYLFRKEGQNVTLSCEQNLNHDAMYWYRQDPGQGLRLIYYSQIVNDFQKGDIAEGYSVSREKKESFPLTVTSAQKNPTAFYLCASSTLGNQPQHFGDGTRLSIL.

This clone was detected a few times. This chain's CDR3 is CASSLFPGIYEQYF. The DNA for the CDR3 is TGTGCCAGCAGCTTATTTCCGGGTATCTACGAGCAGTACTTC. This chain connects TRBV13 to TRBJ2-7; D is uncertain. The CDR3 is made up of 14 amino acids. The V gene's germline CDR1 is PRHDT and CDR2 FYEKMQ (reference sequence). V lost 2 bases to trimming and J lost 3 bases, with 11 bases between them.

This sequence joins TRBV10-3 and TRBJ1-2; tentative D call: TRBD1 (5 bases). Looked up from germline, CDR1 is ENHRY and CDR2 is SYGVKD. Trimming left V 6 bases short and J 2 bases short, with 13 bases between. The CDR3 extends over 14 amino acids. CDR3 DNA: TGTGCCATCAGCAACGGGGCAATGAACTATGGCTACACCTTC. Protein sequence: CAISNGAMNYGYTF.

This clone was seen only once. The CDR3 protein is CASSEVYRGSYTF. CDR3 nucleotides: TGTGCCAGCAGTGAAGTTTACCGAGGCAGCTACACCTTC. The chain is built from TRBV2 and TRBJ1-2; D not certain. The germline V and J ends were trimmed by 1 base and 9 bases, with 12 bases remaining between them. CDR1 and CDR2 from the germline V gene are SNHLY and FYNNEI. The CDR3 is made up of 13 amino acids.

V gene TRBV21-1 combines with J gene TRBJ1-2. TRBV21-1 is listed as a pseudogene. CDR3 length: 14 amino acids. The CDR3 loop reads CASSIPTPRYRYTF. CDR3 sequence (DNA): TGTGCCAGCAGCATCCCGACGCCCCGCTATCGCTACACCTTC.

The rearrangement uses TRBV6-5 and TRBJ2-1, with TRBD2 identical over 7 bases. V was clipped by 4 bases and J by 10 bases; unmatched bases: 7. The germline CDR1 and CDR2 sequences are MNHEY and SVGAGI. The CDR3 contains 13 residues. The CDR3 loop reads CASSSRDYSEQFF. The DNA of the CDR3 is TGTGCCAGCAGTTCCCGGGACTACTCCGAGCAGTTCTTC.

J is TRBJ1-1 and V is TRBV6-5; D is uncertain. Germline assignment: CDR1 MNHEY and CDR2 SVGAGI. The CDR3 consists of 13 residues. Deletions cut 1 base from V and 1 base from J, with 4 bases between. CDR3 DNA: TGTGCCAGCAGTTACTGGTCGAACACTGAAGCTTTCTTT. It is translated as CASSYWSNTEAFF.

This clone showed up just once. The DNA for the CDR3 is TGTGCCAGCAGCTCTCGTGCGGTCTTGGGCGGGGAGCTGTTTTTT. This codes for CASSSRAVLGGELFF. This rearrangement joins TRBV7-9 to TRBJ2-2, with no clear D. The length of the CDR3 is 15 residues. V was clipped by 4 bases and J by 7 bases, with 16 bases between them. Per the germline V gene, CDR1 is SEHNR and CDR2 is FQNEAQ (reference sequence).

This sequence joins TRBV19 and TRBJ2-7; D possibly matches TRBD1 or TRBD2 (5 bases each). The CDR3 extends over 13 amino acids. Germline CDR1 reads LNHDA; CDR2 reads SQIVND (reference sequence). V was shortened by 6 bases and J by 3 bases, with 12 bases between the two germline ends. The CDR3 sequence is CASSRGRGYEQYF. The CDR3 DNA is TGTGCCAGTAGCCGGGGACGGGGCTACGAGCAGTACTTC.

The V call is TRBV7-9, the J call TRBJ2-7; TRBD1 aligns across 8 bases. The J segment lost 3 bases and the V segment lost 5 bases, leaving 9 bases of the junction unmatched. The germline V gene has CDR1 SEHNR and CDR2 FQNEAQ (reference sequence). The CDR3 covers 15 residues. In DNA, the CDR3 is TGTGCCAGCAGCCCCGGGGACAGGAGGGTCTACGAGCAGTACTTC. Its protein is CASSPGDRRVYEQYF.

The chain carries TRBV5-6 and TRBJ1-6; D is possibly TRBD1 (5 bases). The V and J ends lost 4 bases and 6 bases respectively, with 14 bases between them. Germline CDR1 is SGHDT and CDR2 is YYEEEE. The CDR3 contains 15 residues. The CDR3 DNA is TGTGCCAGCAGCGCCCTGCACAGGCCTAATTCACCCCTCCACTTT. It encodes CASSALHRPNSPLHF.

This sequence joins TRBV2 and TRBJ1-1; possible D gene TRBD1, 6 bases. The V gene's germline CDR1 is SNHLY and CDR2 FYNNEI. With 6 bases removed from V and 4 bases from J, the gap between germline ends came to 12 bases. The CDR3 spans 13 residues. The CDR3 region is CASSGDRSTEAFF. CDR3 DNA: TGTGCCAGCAGCGGAGACAGGTCCACTGAAGCTTTCTTT.

CDR3 DNA: TGCAGTGCTCTCGGACGTCTTGAGCAGTTCTTC. It encodes CSALGRLEQFF. This chain links TRBV20-1 with TRBJ2-1; D is uncertain. Germline CDR1 DFQATT, CDR2 SNEGSKA (reference sequence). The CDR3 is 11 amino acids. The ends were cut back, 5 bases at V and 9 bases at J, with 11 bases in the middle.

The chain joins TRBV7-9 to TRBJ2-7, with D unclear. From germline, CDR1 is SEHNR and CDR2 FQNEAQ (reference sequence). CDR3 length equals 15 residues. The V end was cut by 7 bases, the J end by 2 bases, with 18 bases between. CDR3: CASNPLSAGTYEQYF. The DNA of the CDR3 is TGTGCCAGCAACCCCCTTTCGGCAGGAACCTACGAGCAGTACTTC.